The 20 T cell receptor beta chains reported below all come from one sample, sequenced in a study of cytomegalovirus exposure and HLA in healthy donors. In the PCR, 60 Vbeta and 13 Jbeta primers were used. The data were produced by immunoSEQ multiplex PCR, yet TCRdb's version contains in-frame clones alone and is incomplete. The sample has about 130,000 clones, about 85% seen once; the top ten hold roughly 1.8%. Sequenced input: PBMCs. All receptors derive from a boy aged 5-17 years in good health and CMV-seronegative.

This clone showed up just once. The genes are TRBV7-9 and TRBJ2-7; D is uncertain. This CDR3 spans 13 amino acids. Germline-derived CDR1 and CDR2 are SEHNR and FQNEAQ (reference sequence). The ends were cut back, 5 bases at V and 2 bases at J, with 10 bases in the middle. The CDR3 sequence: CASSPMSTYEQYF. CDR3 sequence (DNA): TGTGCCAGCAGCCCCATGAGCACCTACGAGCAGTACTTC. The full variable domain, rest sourced from reference TRBV7-9 and TRBJ2-7, is DTGVSQNPRHKITKRGQNVTFRCDPISEHNRLYWYRQTLGQGPEFLTYFQNEAQLEKSRLLSDRFSAERPKGSFSTLEIQRTEQGDSAMYLCASSPMSTYEQYFGPGTRLTVT.

The genes are TRBV30 and TRBJ2-5; 11 bases are shared with TRBD2. The CDR3 has 15 amino acids. Trimming removed 5 bases from V and 4 bases from J; junction bases left unmatched: 9. The V gene's germline CDR1 is GTSNPN and CDR2 SVGIG (reference sequence). CDR3 residues: CAWGMTSGMGETQYF. The CDR3 DNA reads as TGTGCCTGGGGGATGACTAGCGGGATGGGAGAGACCCAGTACTTC.

J is TRBJ2-1 and V is TRBV6-1; a weak D match, TRBD1 (5 bases). The CDR3 is 13 residues long. V gave up 1 base and J gave up 9 bases, with 10 bases separating them. CDR1 and CDR2 from the germline V gene are MNHNS and SASEGT. Here the CDR3 reads CASSEVGLGEQFF. CDR3 DNA: TGTGCCAGCAGTGAAGTGGGGCTTGGTGAGCAGTTCTTC.

This sequence joins TRBV7-9 and TRBJ2-7; 9 bases match TRBD1. The V segment lost 5 bases and the J segment 4 bases; nucleotides outside the gene matches: 3. The CDR3 covers 13 residues. CDR1 is SEHNR and CDR2 is FQNEAQ in the germline V gene (reference sequence). The CDR3 DNA sequence: TGTGCCAGCAGCGCCGGGACAGGGTACGAGCAGTACTTC. It yields the protein CASSAGTGYEQYF.

The rearrangement uses TRBV7-6 and TRBJ2-5, with D possibly TRBD2 on 5 matching bases. V lost 4 bases and J 4 bases, leaving 13 bases between the germline ends. The CDR3 contains 14 residues. Germline V gene lookup returns CDR1 SGHVS and CDR2 FNYEAQ. The CDR3 coding sequence is TGTGCCAGCAGCTATAGCGTGACCAGAGAGACCCAGTACTTC. This sequence encodes CASSYSVTRETQYF.

The CDR3 protein is CASNGHNYGYTF. DNA of the CDR3: TGTGCCAGCAACGGTCATAACTATGGCTACACCTTC. This chain connects TRBV6-1 to TRBJ1-2, with D unresolved. This CDR3 is 12 amino acids long. Germline V gene data show CDR1 as MNHNS and CDR2 as SASEGT. Between the trimmed V and J ends, which lost 7 bases and 1 base, there was a span of 7 bases.

V gene TRBV9 combines with J gene TRBJ2-3; 9 bases match TRBD1. The CDR3 has 16 residues. V dropped 3 bases and J dropped 4; count of bases not matched to a gene: 9. The germline V gene encodes CDR1 SGDLS and CDR2 YYNGEE. The CDR3 DNA reads as TGTGCCAGCAGCGCACCCGGGACAGGGTTGCCAGATACGCAGTATTTT. Its protein product is CASSAPGTGLPDTQYF.

The J gene is TRBJ2-7, the V gene TRBV5-1; D is possibly TRBD1 (8 bases). Trimming removed 0 bases at V and 7 bases at J, with 17 bases between. The CDR3 runs 15 residues. CDR1 and CDR2 (germline): SGHRS, YFSETQ. The CDR3 DNA follows: TGCGCCAGCAGCTTGGCCGGACAGGGAGCGGGGGAGCAGTACTTC. Protein product: CASSLAGQGAGEQYF.

The chain carries TRBV7-8 and TRBJ2-3, with 12 nucleotides matching TRBD2. The CDR3 runs to 16 residues. CDR1 SGHVS and CDR2 FQNEAQ come from the germline V gene. With 4 bases clipped from V and 7 bases from J, the junction kept 9 bases outside the gene matches. CDR3 in DNA: TGTGCCAGCAGCTCCACTCTAGCGGGAGGGCCCCATACGCAGTATTTT. Amino acid sequence: CASSSTLAGGPHTQYF.

The V and J genes are TRBV4-1 and TRBJ2-7; 13 nucleotides align to TRBD2. The CDR3 runs to 14 residues. The germline V gene encodes CDR1 MGHRA and CDR2 YSYEKL. V shed 3 bases and J 4 bases; nucleotides not matched to a gene: 0. The CDR3 sequence is CASSQGLAGYEQYF. The CDR3 bases are TGCGCCAGCAGCCAGGGACTAGCGGGGTACGAGCAGTACTTC.

This clone showed up just a few times. V gene TRBV7-9 combines with J gene TRBJ1-1; 7 bases fit TRBD1. Germline V gene data show CDR1 as SEHNR and CDR2 as FQNEAQ (reference sequence). This CDR3 has 14 amino acids. V dropped 4 bases and J dropped 5; count of bases not matched to a gene: 7. CDR3 protein: CASSSGDRGTEAFF. In nucleotides, the CDR3 is TGTGCCAGCAGCTCAGGGGACAGAGGAACTGAAGCTTTCTTT. Complete variable domain (other parts from reference TRBV7-9 and TRBJ1-1): DTGVSQNPRHKITKRGQNVTFRCDPISEHNRLYWYRQTLGQGPEFLTYFQNEAQLEKSRLLSDRFSAERPKGSFSTLEIQRTEQGDSAMYLCASSSGDRGTEAFFGQGTRLTVV.

This clone appeared a single time. The chain is built from TRBV6-1 and TRBJ1-5, with 7 bases identical to TRBD1. The length of the CDR3 is 15 residues. With V trimmed by 2 bases and J by 7 bases, 8 bases remained unmatched. CDR1 MNHNS and CDR2 SASEGT come from the germline V gene. The CDR3: CASSETRQGGQPQHF. CDR3 coding DNA: TGTGCCAGCAGTGAAACCCGACAGGGTGGACAGCCCCAGCATTTT.

This clone has a single count. V usage is TRBV6-1 and J usage is TRBJ1-1; no reliable D call. Germline V gives CDR1 MNHNS, CDR2 SASEGT. Trimming left V 2 bases short and J 0 bases short, with 13 bases between. CDR3 length: 16 amino acids. The CDR3: CASSERSTPLNTEAFF. The CDR3 coding sequence is TGTGCCAGCAGTGAAAGGAGTACACCCCTGAACACTGAAGCTTTCTTT.

The chain recombines TRBV5-4 with TRBJ2-5, with D maybe TRBD1 (7 bases). The CDR3 loop spans 16 amino acids. From germline, CDR1 is SGHNT and CDR2 YYREEE (reference sequence). The V end lost 4 bases, the J end lost 1 base, and 17 bases lay between the germline ends. The chain's CDR3 is CASSRGGTVFQETQYF. The CDR3 nucleotides read TGTGCCAGCAGCCGAGGGGGGACAGTCTTCCAAGAGACCCAGTACTTC.

In this sample, this clone turned up a few times. The chain has TRBV6-4 and TRBJ2-1, with TRBD1 matching 9 bases. The CDR3 consists of 15 residues. Trimming took 3 bases from V and 7 from J; bases not matched to a gene: 7. Germline V gives CDR1 MRHNA, CDR2 SNTAGT. The CDR3 sequence is CASSELGQGPNEQFF. In DNA form, the CDR3 reads TGTGCCAGCAGTGAATTGGGACAGGGCCCGAATGAGCAGTTCTTC.

The chain employs TRBV7-8 and TRBJ2-5, with D perhaps TRBD2 (6 bases). Germline V lookup: CDR1 SGHVS, CDR2 FQNEAQ. This CDR3 region has 17 residues. V gave up 1 base and J gave up 4 bases, with 19 bases separating them. CDR3 DNA: TGTGCCAGCAGCTTAGGGTTTCGGGGGAGAGTTGGAGAGACCCAGTACTTC. Translated: CASSLGFRGRVGETQYF.

This chain uses TRBV27 with TRBJ2-5; TRBD1 matches at 8 bases. The CDR3 totals 17 residues. CDR1 is MNHEY and CDR2 is SMNVEV in the germline V gene (reference sequence). Trimming removed 0 bases from V and 5 bases from J; junction bases left unmatched: 11. In nucleotides, the CDR3 is TGTGCCAGCAGTTTATCTGCAGGGGGCCGTTTGCGGGAGACCCAGTACTTC. It codes for CASSLSAGGRLRETQYF.

This sequence joins TRBV4-1 and TRBJ2-7, with TRBD1 matching 7 bases. Trimming removed 4 bases from V and 3 bases from J; junction bases left unmatched: 6. This CDR3 has 14 amino acids. CDR1 and CDR2 (germline): MGHRA, YSYEKL. CDR3 loop: CASSPEGQHYEQYF. DNA for the CDR3: TGCGCCAGCAGCCCCGAGGGACAGCACTACGAGCAGTACTTC.

This clone was seen only once. The gene calls are TRBV7-2 and TRBJ2-1, with unresolved D. Per germline, CDR1 SGHTA and CDR2 FQGNSA. This CDR3 has 14 amino acids. The germline V and J ends were trimmed by 5 bases and 9 bases, with 17 bases remaining between them. The CDR3 nucleotides are TGTGCCAGCAGCCCCATTCCTGGGCTGGTTGAGCAGTTCTTC. Translation gives CASSPIPGLVEQFF.

The rearrangement uses TRBV5-1 and TRBJ2-7; the match to TRBD1 covers 7 bases. The CDR3 contains 16 residues. The V segment lost 0 bases and the J segment 3 bases; nucleotides outside the gene matches: 9. The germline CDR1 and CDR2 sequences are SGHRS and YFSETQ. The DNA for the CDR3 is TGCGCCAGCAGCTTGGGCCCCTTAGGGACAGACTACGAGCAGTACTTC. Its protein is CASSLGPLGTDYEQYF.